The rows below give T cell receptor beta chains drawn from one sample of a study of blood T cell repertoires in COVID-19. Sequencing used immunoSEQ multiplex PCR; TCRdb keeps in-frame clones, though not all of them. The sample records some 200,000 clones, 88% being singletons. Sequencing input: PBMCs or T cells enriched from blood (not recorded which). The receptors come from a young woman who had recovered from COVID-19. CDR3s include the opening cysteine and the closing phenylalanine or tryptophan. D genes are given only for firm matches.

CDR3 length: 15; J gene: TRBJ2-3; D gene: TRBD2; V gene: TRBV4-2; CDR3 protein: CASSQASGNTDTQYF
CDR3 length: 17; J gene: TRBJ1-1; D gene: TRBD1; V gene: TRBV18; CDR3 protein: CASSPGQGRIRNTEAFF
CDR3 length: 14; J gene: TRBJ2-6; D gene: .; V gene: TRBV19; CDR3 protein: CASTGSSGANVLTF
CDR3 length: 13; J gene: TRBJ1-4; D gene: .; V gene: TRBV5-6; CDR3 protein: CASSLVGREKLFF
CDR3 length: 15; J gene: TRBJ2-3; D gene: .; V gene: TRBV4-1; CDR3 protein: CASSPGSTSTDTQYF
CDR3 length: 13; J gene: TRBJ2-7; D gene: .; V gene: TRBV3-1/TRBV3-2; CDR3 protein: CASSLSEGYEQYF
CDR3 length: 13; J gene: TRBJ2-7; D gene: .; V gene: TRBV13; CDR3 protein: CASSFLSSYEQYF
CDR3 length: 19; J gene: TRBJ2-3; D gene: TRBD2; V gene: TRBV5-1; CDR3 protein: CASSLGGLAGGLLTDTQYF
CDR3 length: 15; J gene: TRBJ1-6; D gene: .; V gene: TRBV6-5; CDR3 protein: CASRPGQGQNSPLHF
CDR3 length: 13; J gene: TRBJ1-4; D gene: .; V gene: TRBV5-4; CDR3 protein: CASSLGVGEKLFF
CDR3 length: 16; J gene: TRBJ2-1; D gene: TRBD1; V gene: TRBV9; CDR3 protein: CASSVAAGTEGNEQFF
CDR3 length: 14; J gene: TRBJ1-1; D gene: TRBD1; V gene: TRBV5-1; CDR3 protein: CASSSGQENTEAFF
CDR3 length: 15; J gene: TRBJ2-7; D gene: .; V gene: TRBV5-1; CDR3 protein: CASSLRGVLSYEQYF
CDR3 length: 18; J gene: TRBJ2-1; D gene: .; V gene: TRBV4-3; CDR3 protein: CASSQEATGGPSYNEQFF
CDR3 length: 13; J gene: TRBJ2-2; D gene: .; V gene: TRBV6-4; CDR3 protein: CASSKGEVGELFF
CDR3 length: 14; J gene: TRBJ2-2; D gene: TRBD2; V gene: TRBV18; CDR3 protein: CASSPTSGTGELFF
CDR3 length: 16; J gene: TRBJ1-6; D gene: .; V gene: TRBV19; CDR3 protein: CASSILSNGEDSPLHF
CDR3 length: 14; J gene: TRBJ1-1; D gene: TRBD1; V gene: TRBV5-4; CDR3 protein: CASTSTGGNTEAFF
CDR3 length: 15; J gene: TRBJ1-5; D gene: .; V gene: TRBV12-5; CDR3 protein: CASGPMTDGNQPQHF
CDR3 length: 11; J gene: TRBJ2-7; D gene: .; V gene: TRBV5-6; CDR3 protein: CASSWANEQYF
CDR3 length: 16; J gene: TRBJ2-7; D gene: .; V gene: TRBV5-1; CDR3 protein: CASSFMSGNALYEQYF
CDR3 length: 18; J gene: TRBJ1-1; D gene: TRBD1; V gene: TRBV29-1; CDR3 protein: CSVETGRRRDSLIAEAFF
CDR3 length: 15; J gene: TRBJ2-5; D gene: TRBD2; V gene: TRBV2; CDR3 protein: CASSVGLAGEETQYF
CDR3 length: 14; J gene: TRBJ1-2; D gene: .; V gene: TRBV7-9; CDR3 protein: CASSSTVTGTGYTF
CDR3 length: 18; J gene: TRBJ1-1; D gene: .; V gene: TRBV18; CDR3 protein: CASSPRILREDMNTEAFF
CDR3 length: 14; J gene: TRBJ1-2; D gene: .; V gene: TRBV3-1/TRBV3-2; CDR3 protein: CASSQGQTSYGYTF
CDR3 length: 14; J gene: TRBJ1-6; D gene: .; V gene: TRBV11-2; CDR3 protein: CASSLGGLNSPLHF
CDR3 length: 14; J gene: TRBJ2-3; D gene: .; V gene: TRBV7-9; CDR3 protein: CASSPRRSTDTQYF
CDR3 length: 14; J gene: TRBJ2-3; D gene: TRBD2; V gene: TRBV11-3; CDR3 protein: CASSSGLAADTQYF
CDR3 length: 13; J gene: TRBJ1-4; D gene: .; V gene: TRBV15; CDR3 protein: CATRRGVNEKLFF
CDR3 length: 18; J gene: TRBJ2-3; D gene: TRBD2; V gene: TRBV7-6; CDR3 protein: CASRSGRGGGGGTDTQYF
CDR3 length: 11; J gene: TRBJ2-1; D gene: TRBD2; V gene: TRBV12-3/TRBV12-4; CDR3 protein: CASSPGLEQFF
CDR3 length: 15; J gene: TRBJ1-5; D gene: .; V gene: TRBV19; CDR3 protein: CASSIAGGARQPQHF
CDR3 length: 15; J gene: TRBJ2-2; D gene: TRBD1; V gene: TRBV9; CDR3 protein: CASSAGTGRTGELFF
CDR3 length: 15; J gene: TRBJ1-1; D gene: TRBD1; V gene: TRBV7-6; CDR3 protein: CASSPWTGRNTEAFF
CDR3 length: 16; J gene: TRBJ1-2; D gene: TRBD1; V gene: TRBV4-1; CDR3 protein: CASSQERDSFNYGYTF
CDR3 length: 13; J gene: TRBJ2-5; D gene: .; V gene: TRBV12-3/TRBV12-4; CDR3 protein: CASSRPAAETQYF
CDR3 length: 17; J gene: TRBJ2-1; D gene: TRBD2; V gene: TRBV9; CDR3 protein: CANSARGAGADYNEQFF
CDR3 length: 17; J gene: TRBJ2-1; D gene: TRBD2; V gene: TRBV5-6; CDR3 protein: CASSLSLAGASYNEQFF
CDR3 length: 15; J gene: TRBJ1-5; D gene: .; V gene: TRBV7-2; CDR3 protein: CASSLESYSNQPQHF
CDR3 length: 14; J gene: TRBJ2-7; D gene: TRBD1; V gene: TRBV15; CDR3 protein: CATSGRDRGLEQYF
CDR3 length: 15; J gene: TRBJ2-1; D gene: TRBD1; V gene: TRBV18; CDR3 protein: CASSQGQGTYNEQFF
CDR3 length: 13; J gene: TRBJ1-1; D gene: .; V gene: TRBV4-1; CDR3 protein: CASSQGGTSEAFF